The clone carrying this TCR beta chain was seen ten or more times. The CDR3 runs 14 residues. Trimming took 5 bases from V and 2 from J, leaving 12 bases between them. Germline-derived CDR1 and CDR2 are MNHEY and SMNVEV (reference sequence). This specimen belongs to a study of human T cells and chemical hapten exposure. In the study overall: Women made up most patients, who had alopecia areata, totalis or universalis.

Time point meaning: patch test 2, 6 weeks after DPC sensitization. Treatment here: therapeutic diphenylcyclopropenone sensitization with weekly scalp DPC. Library construction involved attaching unique molecular identifiers to individual cDNA molecules, which allowed quantitative, reproducible TCR counting. MiXCR, applied by TCRdb to the RACE reads, yields one record per CDR3 protein. The sample consists of approximately 350,000 distinct CDR3 sequences, under 6.5% of them appearing once. The V gene is TRBV27, the J gene TRBJ1-1; D is perhaps TRBD1 (6 bases). The TCR comes from a woman under 30 with alopecia areata. Some clones in this sample may be carry-over from other donors' samples. Specimen: whole blood, collected in connection with sensitization to the hapten diphenylcyclopropenone (DPC). The chain's CDR3 is CASSPYRDNTEAFF. Here the CDR3 DNA reads TGTGCCAGCAGTCCCTACAGGGATAACACTGAAGCTTTCTTT.